Below, 10 T cell receptor beta chains from the same sample are listed, as sequenced in a study of T cells in women clearing cervical HPV infection. Produced via immunoSEQ multiplex PCR; TCRdb's table is partial and in-frame only. In total, the table holds about 20,000 clones. Sequencing used blood buffy coat. The source of these receptors is a woman aged 18 to 69 with a cervical HPV16 infection that either progressed to CIN3+ or cleared (not recorded which).

Frequency places this clone as medium-sized. The sequenced fragment ends 3 residues before the CDR3 boundary, so the rest is inferred from the germline J gene. This sequence joins TRBV2 and TRBJ2-5, with 7 bases that match TRBD2. V gave up 4 bases and J gave up 3 bases; unmatched junction bases: 2. The germline V gene has CDR1 SNHLY and CDR2 FYNNEI. The CDR3 consists of 13 residues. The covered CDR3 bases are TGTGCCAGCAGTGTTACTAGCGAAGAGACC. This encodes CASSVTSEET. Given in full, the CDR3 is CASSVTSEETQYF.

With regard to this clone: The CDR3 is cut off 3 residues early in the read; its end comes from the germline J gene. This chain uses TRBV12-3 or TRBV12-4 with TRBJ2-7; 8 nucleotides align to TRBD1. The junction had 2 bases not matched to a gene; V was cut back by 3 bases and J by 4 bases. CDR3 size: 13 residues. The part of the CDR3 DNA that was read is TGTGCCAGCAGTTTCTGGACAGGGTACGAG. Residues: CASSFWTGYE. The entire CDR3 sequence reads CASSFWTGYEQYF.

To note about this clone: The DNA ends 3 residues before the CDR3 does, and the rest of the CDR3 is filled in from the germline J gene. The chain recombines TRBV29-1 with TRBJ2-1; no firm D call. Looked up from germline, CDR1 is SQVTM and CDR2 is ANQGSEA. The V gene lost 6 bases and the J gene lost 5 bases, with 11 bases spanning the gap. This CDR3 contains 12 residues. CDR3 DNA (partial): TGCAGCGTCAGGCCGAGCAACAATGAG. Amino acid sequence: CSVRPSNNE. The entire CDR3 sequence reads CSVRPSNNEQFF.

To note about this clone: The read falls 3 residues short of the CDR3 end, and the missing part is taken from the germline J gene. The chain uses TRBV5-8 and TRBJ2-3; D is possibly TRBD2 (5 bases). The V gene's germline CDR1 is SGHTS and CDR2 YDEGEE. CDR3 length equals 13 residues. The ends were cut back, 6 bases at V and 0 bases at J, with 8 bases in the middle. CDR3 DNA, as far as it was read: TGTGCCAGCAAACGGGGTAGCACAGATACG. As protein: CASKRGSTDT. The whole CDR3 reads CASKRGSTDTQYF.

On this clone itself: The missing CDR3 end, 3 residues past where the read stops, is filled in from the germline J gene. The chain combines TRBV20-1 with TRBJ2-7, with D perhaps TRBD1 (6 bases). Germline V gives CDR1 DFQATT, CDR2 SNEGSKA (reference sequence). CDR3 length: 13 amino acids. V gave up 5 bases and J gave up 3 bases, with 14 bases separating them. The CDR3 loop reads CSARTGSSYEQYF. Incomplete CDR3 DNA: TGCAGTGCTCGAACAGGGAGCAGCTACGAG.

On this clone: With the read ending 3 residues before the CDR3 end, the germline J gene is used to fill in that end. This chain connects TRBV27 to TRBJ2-3, with 7 bases that match TRBD2. The trim removed 3 bases at V and 2 bases at J, leaving 8 bases unmatched. Germline CDR1 and CDR2: MNHEY and SMNVEV (reference sequence). The CDR3 extends over 16 amino acids. CDR3: CASSFRSSGYTDTQYF. The sequenced part of the CDR3 DNA is TGTGCCAGCAGTTTTCGGTCTAGCGGATACACAGATACG.

Note on this clone: The missing CDR3 end, 3 residues past where the read stops, is filled in from the germline J gene. The rearrangement links TRBV12-3 or TRBV12-4 to TRBJ2-4; D possibly corresponds to TRBD1 (5 bases). This CDR3 spans 15 amino acids. Trimming took 2 bases from V and 3 from J, leaving 11 bases between them. The sequenced CDR3 bases are TGTGCCAGCAGTTTAAGGGGAATGGACAAAAACATT. The encoded protein is CASSLRGMDKNI. The full CDR3 reads CASSLRGMDKNIQYF.

As concerns this clone: From the germline J gene comes the end of the CDR3, since the read stops 3 residues before it. The V gene is TRBV7-9, the J gene TRBJ1-2; D gene unclear. The CDR3 spans 12 residues. CDR1 and CDR2 from the germline V gene are SEHNR and FQNEAQ (reference sequence). The CDR3 reads CASRREAGGYTF. The covered CDR3 bases are TGTGCCAGCAGGCGCGAGGCGGGGGGC.

With respect to this clone: The sequenced fragment ends 3 residues before the CDR3 boundary, so the rest is inferred from the germline J gene. This chain joins TRBV4-2 and TRBJ1-1; possible D gene TRBD1, 5 bases. The CDR3 totals 14 residues. Trimming took off 0 bases at V and 4 bases at J, with 9 bases between the two ends. CDR1 and CDR2 from the germline V gene are LGHNA and YNFKEQ. The covered CDR3 bases are TGTGCCAGCAGCCAAGAGAGGGGCTCCACTGAA. Protein product: CASSQERGSTE. The full CDR3 protein is CASSQERGSTEAFF.

Comments on this clone: The read stops 3 residues short of the end of the CDR3; the missing end is completed from the germline J gene. The chain combines TRBV5-1 with TRBJ2-1; 12 nucleotides agree with TRBD2. The germline V gene encodes CDR1 SGHRS and CDR2 YFSETQ. Trimming cost V 4 bases and J 5 bases; bases outside gene matches: 7. This CDR3 comprises 16 residues. The CDR3: CASSPTSGGSNNEQFF. CDR3 DNA, as far as it was read: TGCGCCAGCAGCCCGACTAGCGGGGGTAGCAACAATGAG.